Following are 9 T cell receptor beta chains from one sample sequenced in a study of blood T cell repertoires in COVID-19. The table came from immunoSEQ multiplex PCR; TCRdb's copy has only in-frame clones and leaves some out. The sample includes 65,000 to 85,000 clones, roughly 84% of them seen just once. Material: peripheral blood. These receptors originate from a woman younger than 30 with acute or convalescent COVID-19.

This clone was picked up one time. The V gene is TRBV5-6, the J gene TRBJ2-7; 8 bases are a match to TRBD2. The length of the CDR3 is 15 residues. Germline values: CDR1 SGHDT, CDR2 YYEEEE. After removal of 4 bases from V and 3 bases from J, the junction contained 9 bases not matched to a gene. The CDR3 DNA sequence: TGTGCCAGCAGCCGTATAGCGGGGATCCACTACGAGCAGTACTTC. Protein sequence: CASSRIAGIHYEQYF.

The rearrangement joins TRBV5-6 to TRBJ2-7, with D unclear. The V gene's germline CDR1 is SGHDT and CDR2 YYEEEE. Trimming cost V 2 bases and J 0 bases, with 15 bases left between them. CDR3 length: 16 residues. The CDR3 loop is CASSFLGDTSSYEQYF. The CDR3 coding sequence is TGTGCCAGCAGCTTTCTGGGTGACACCAGCTCCTACGAGCAGTACTTC.

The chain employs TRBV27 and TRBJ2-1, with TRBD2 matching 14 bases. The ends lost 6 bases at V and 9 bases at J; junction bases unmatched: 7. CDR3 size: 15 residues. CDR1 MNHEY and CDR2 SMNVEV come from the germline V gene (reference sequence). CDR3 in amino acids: CASSLGTSGRGEQFF. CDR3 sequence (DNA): TGTGCCAGCAGCCTTGGGACTAGCGGGAGAGGTGAGCAGTTCTTC.

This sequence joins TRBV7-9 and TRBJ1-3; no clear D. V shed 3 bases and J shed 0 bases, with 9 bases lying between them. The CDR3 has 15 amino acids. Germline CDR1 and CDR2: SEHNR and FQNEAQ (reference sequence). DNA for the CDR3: TGTGCCAGCAGCTTCACCGGGAACTCTGGAAACACCATATATTTT. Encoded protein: CASSFTGNSGNTIYF.

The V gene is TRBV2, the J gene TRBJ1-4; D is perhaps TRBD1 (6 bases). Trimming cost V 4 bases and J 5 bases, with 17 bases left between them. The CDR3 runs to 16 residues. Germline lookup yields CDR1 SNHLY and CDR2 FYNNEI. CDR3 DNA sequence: TGTGCCAGCAGTGGAATCGAAACAGGGTTCAATGAAAAACTGTTTTTT. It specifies CASSGIETGFNEKLFF.

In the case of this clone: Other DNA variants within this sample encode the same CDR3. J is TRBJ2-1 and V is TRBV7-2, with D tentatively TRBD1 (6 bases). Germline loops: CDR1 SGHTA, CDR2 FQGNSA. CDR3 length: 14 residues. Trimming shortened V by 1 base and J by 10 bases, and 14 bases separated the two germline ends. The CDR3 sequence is CASSLGQELGEQFF. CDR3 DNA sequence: TGTGCCAGCAGCTTAGGACAGGAGCTAGGCGAGCAGTTCTTC. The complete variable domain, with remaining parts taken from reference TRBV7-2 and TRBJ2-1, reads GAGVSQSPSNKVTEKGKDVELRCDPISGHTALYWYRQSLGQGLEFLIYFQGNSAPDKSGLPSDRFSAERTGGSVSTLTIQRTQQEDSAVYLCASSLGQELGEQFFGPGTRLTVL.

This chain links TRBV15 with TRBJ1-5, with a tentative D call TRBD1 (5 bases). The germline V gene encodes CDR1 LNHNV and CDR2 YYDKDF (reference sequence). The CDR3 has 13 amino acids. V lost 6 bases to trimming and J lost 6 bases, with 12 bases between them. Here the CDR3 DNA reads TGTGCCACCAGACCAGGGATATCTCAGCCCCAGCATTTT. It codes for CATRPGISQPQHF.

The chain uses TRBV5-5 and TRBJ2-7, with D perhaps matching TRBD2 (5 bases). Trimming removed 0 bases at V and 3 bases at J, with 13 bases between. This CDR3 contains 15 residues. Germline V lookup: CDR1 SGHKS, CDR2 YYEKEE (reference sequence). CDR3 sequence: CASSLAKGAGYEQYF. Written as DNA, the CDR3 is TGTGCCAGCAGCTTGGCAAAGGGCGCGGGCTACGAGCAGTACTTC.

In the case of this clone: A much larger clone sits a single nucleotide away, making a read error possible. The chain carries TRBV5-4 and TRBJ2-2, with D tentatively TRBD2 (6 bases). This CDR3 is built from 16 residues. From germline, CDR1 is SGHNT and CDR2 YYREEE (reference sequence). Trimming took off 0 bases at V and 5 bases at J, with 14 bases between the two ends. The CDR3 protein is CASSLGGGAGTGELFF. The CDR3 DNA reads TGTGCCAGCAGCTTGGGAGGCGGGGCGGGGACCGGGGAGCTGTTTTTT.